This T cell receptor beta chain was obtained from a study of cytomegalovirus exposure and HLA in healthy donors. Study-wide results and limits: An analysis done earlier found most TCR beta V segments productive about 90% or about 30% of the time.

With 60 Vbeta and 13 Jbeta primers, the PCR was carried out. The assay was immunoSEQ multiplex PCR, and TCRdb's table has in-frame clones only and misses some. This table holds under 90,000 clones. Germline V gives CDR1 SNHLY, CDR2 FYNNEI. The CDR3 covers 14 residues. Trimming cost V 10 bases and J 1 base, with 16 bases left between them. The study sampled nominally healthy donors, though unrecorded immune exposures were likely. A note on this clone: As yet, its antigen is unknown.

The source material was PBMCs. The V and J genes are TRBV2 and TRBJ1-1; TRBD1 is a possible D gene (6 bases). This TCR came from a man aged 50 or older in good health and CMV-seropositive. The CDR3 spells CANILTGPNTEAFF. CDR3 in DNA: TGTGCCAACATCTTGACAGGCCCGAACACTGAAGCTTTCTTT.